This paragraph reports one T cell receptor (beta chain). Its antigen remains undetermined. At one end the junction does not follow the germline gene, possibly because of a read error. TCRbeta CDR3 regions were amplified from genomic DNA using the immunoSEQ Assay, a bias-controlled multiplex PCR. Regarding the original processing steps: Nucleated cell counts per sample were estimated from amplification of reference gene primers within the assay. To quantify the absolute abundance of each unique TCRbeta CDR3 rearrangement, sequence reads were collapsed and filtered. For each sample, productive Simpson clonality was calculated as the square root of Simpson's diversity index across productive rearrangements. TCRdb holds this immuneACCESS table with in-frame rearrangements only. Some clones are missing; in checked studies, unresolved V genes explain under half, and the rest has no known cause. The V and J calls and clone size are taken from that table; D and trimming were inferred from the DNA. The sample table records about 160,000 clones; more than 80% of these occur just once. 13% of the sample comes from the top ten.

One collaborating source in Seattle enrolled patients during active infection and followed them longitudinally through the course of disease. The collaborating institutions used their own protocols to collect whole blood in K2EDTA tubes. Collaborator samples were shipped for TCRbeta analysis as frozen whole blood, isolated PBMCs, or DNA extracted from either sample type. This specimen comes from a study of blood T cell repertoires in COVID-19 (dated by TCRdb to the early 2020s). Some background on the complete study: The collaborator samples originated in the United States, Italy and Spain and spanned the acute and convalescent phases of COVID-19. The material from the prospective study consisted of cDNA or gDNA derived from T cells, B-cell-depleted T cells, or PBMCs. Subjects who had been exposed to COVID-19, were actively infected with it, or had recovered from it provided the deeply sampled blood TCRbeta repertoires that made up the dataset. The repertoires were released in a freely available public database intended as a resource for research on the immune response to SARS-CoV-2. Samples were obtained from the ongoing ImmuneRACE study (first 160 participants) and from some 1,300 subjects provided by 6 global collaborators. The sample metadata nearly always contained a de-identified subject ID, COVID-19 status, age in years and sex. Where available, HLA class I and class II types were obtained from metadata supplied by the sample provider rather than from assay-based typing. The research as a whole found: The amount of clinical and demographic metadata varied by source and participant and was provided uncurated.

This receptor was identified in a man younger than 30 with COVID-19, enrolled during active disease. Sequenced sample: peripheral blood.

The DNA reads TGTGCCAGCAGCTACTGTTCAGCGGGAGAGGCTTGTGAGCAGTACTTC. It codes for CASSYCSAGEACEQYF. The rearranged chain carries TRBV6-2 or TRBV6-3 and TRBJ2-7, and 8 junction bases match TRBD2. The CDR3 sequence holds 16 residues, the cysteine and phenylalanine included. This entry keeps only the CDR3 DNA: 48 bases, framed from base 1. The germline V gene supplies CDR1 MNHEY and CDR2 SVGEGT.